These T cell receptor beta chains were read from a single sample in a study of T cells in Graves' hyperthyroidism and ophthalmopathy. TCRdb processed the multiplex PCR reads anew with MiXCR; each CDR3 protein has one entry. Seen here are around 400,000 distinct CDR3 sequences, approximately 14% observed once, and the top ten hold about 30%. Sequenced material: blood. These receptors were obtained from a woman aged 18-29 years with Graves' hyperthyroidism that later progressed to Graves' ophthalmopathy. Both conserved end residues are part of each CDR3. The D gene is left open where the match is weak. A row's size may be missing; if present it is once, few, many or a size class.

CASSPGTGAFF TGCGCCAGCAGCCCCGGGACAGGGGCTTTCTTT TRBJ1-1 NA TRBD1 TRBV5-1 11
CASSLTPTSGREDEQYF TGTGCCAGCAGTTTAACCCCGACTAGCGGGAGAGAGGACGAGCAGTACTTC TRBJ2-7 NA TRBD2 TRBV28 17
CASSERPGHAYEQYF TGTGCCAGCAGTGAGAGACCGGGACATGCCTACGAGCAGTACTTC TRBJ2-7 many NA TRBV2 15
CASSPSSGGLDEQYF TGTGCCAGCAGCCCTTCTAGCGGGGGATTAGACGAGCAGTACTTC TRBJ2-7 NA TRBD2 TRBV7-8 15
CASTQVNYGYTF TGTGCCAGCACGCAGGTCAACTATGGCTACACCTTC TRBJ1-2 many NA TRBV28 12
CASARSGDNEQFF TGTGCCAGCGCTAGGAGTGGGGACAATGAGCAGTTCTTC TRBJ2-1 few NA TRBV27 13
CASSHMGNTEAFF TGTGCCAGCAGTCACATGGGCAACACTGAAGCTTTCTTT TRBJ1-1 many NA TRBV3-1 13
CASIKNRGYGYTF TGTGCCAGTATCAAAAACCGGGGTTATGGCTACACCTTC TRBJ1-2 few NA TRBV19 13
CASSQDPGGYTKKPYNEQFF TGTGCCAGCAGCCAAGACCCGGGAGGGTACACGAAAAAACCTTACAATGAGCAGTTCTTC TRBJ2-1 once NA TRBV3-2 20
CASSFGRGQISGELFF TGTGCCAGCAGTTTTGGTAGGGGGCAAATCTCCGGGGAGCTGTTTTTT TRBJ2-2 many TRBD1 TRBV12-3/TRBV12-4 16